The rows below give T cell receptor beta chains drawn from one sample of a study of shared clonotypes between healthy human individuals. The data were produced by immunoSEQ multiplex PCR, yet TCRdb's version contains in-frame clones alone and is incomplete. The table lists 450,000 to 550,000 clones, about four fifths of them singletons, with over 10% in the top ten. The sample was PBMCs. The receptors derive from a woman between 35 and 50 years old in good health. Some clones in this sample may be carry-over from other donors' samples. CDR3s include the opening cysteine and the closing phenylalanine or tryptophan.

V gene: TRBV27
J gene: TRBJ2-1
CDR3 protein: CASSSLAGGLTSVDEQFF

V gene: TRBV19
J gene: TRBJ1-1
CDR3 protein: CATAQGYTEAFF

V gene: TRBV2
J gene: TRBJ2-1
CDR3 protein: CASKPGQGFDEQFF

V gene: TRBV5-1
J gene: TRBJ2-5
CDR3 protein: CASPGQIQETQYF

V gene: TRBV11-3
J gene: TRBJ2-3
CDR3 protein: CASSGGQPTDTQYF

V gene: TRBV25-1
J gene: TRBJ1-2
CDR3 protein: CASRPTGRNYGYTF

V gene: TRBV4-3
J gene: TRBJ1-5
CDR3 protein: CASSQDSRQGYQPQHF

V gene: TRBV30
J gene: TRBJ1-2
CDR3 protein: CAWRAVQENPNYGYTF

V gene: TRBV4-2
J gene: TRBJ2-5
CDR3 protein: CASSPSTGTSGETQYF

V gene: TRBV5-1
J gene: TRBJ2-1
CDR3 protein: CASSPGTSSMWQFF

V gene: TRBV6-1
J gene: TRBJ2-6
CDR3 protein: CASSEAQGTGAFSGANVLTF

V gene: TRBV7-9
J gene: NA
CDR3 protein: CASSPGGSSTGPYEQYF

V gene: TRBV7-2
J gene: TRBJ2-2
CDR3 protein: CASSFTPTGSAGELFF

V gene: TRBV11-2
J gene: TRBJ2-3
CDR3 protein: CASSVLLAGHTDTQYF

V gene: TRBV18
J gene: TRBJ2-7
CDR3 protein: CASSPGQGEQYF

V gene: TRBV5-4
J gene: TRBJ2-5
CDR3 protein: CASSLAGFQETQYF

V gene: TRBV7-9
J gene: TRBJ2-1
CDR3 protein: CASSPSGNQKFF

V gene: TRBV5-4
J gene: TRBJ2-1
CDR3 protein: CASSLGILYNEQFF

V gene: TRBV10-2
J gene: TRBJ2-7
CDR3 protein: CASSATQGASGRSYEQYF

V gene: TRBV30
J gene: TRBJ2-6
CDR3 protein: CAWSPGEAGANVLTF

V gene: TRBV7-3
J gene: TRBJ2-1
CDR3 protein: CASSETADLLVDEQFF

V gene: TRBV4-1
J gene: TRBJ2-7
CDR3 protein: CASSQVLHDRGKGEQYF

V gene: TRBV4-2
J gene: TRBJ1-5
CDR3 protein: CASSQDWTGGIQPQHF

V gene: TRBV10-2
J gene: TRBJ2-1
CDR3 protein: CASSEVGGGYNEQFF

V gene: TRBV7-2
J gene: TRBJ2-3
CDR3 protein: CASSFVITDTQYF

V gene: TRBV4-3
J gene: TRBJ2-3
CDR3 protein: CATRDLLEGTSSTDTQYF

V gene: TRBV30
J gene: TRBJ1-4
CDR3 protein: CAWSRRIEEKLFF